This TCR beta chain was recovered during a study of PD-1 blockade in classical Hodgkin lymphoma. Notes on the study in general: The repertoire differences lack a defined cause, possibly disease activity or prior therapy.

The V and J ends lost 1 base and 1 base, in that order; junction bases with no gene match: 3. The CDR3 is made up of 15 amino acids. CDR1 SEHNR and CDR2 FQNEAQ come from the germline V gene (reference sequence). The sample's time point: cycle 4 day 1 (C4D1), after about 6 weeks of nivolumab. No patient escaped relapse after autologous stem cell transplantation, and brentuximab vedotin exposure varied. Isolation of CD8+ T cells from thawed PBMCs used magnetic negative selection. This clone was picked up a small number of times. Its antigen is undetermined. Measured with immunoSEQ multiplex PCR; TCRdb has only the in-frame clones, and not every one. The repertoire holds 3,500 to 4,500 clones, with over 65% as singletons.

Sequencing used CD8+ T cells from blood, obtained before the fourth cycle of nivolumab. V gene TRBV7-9 combines with J gene TRBJ2-5, with TRBD1 identical over 7 bases. The receptor was isolated from a human donor with classical Hodgkin lymphoma. Written as DNA, the CDR3 is TGTGCCAGCAGCTTAGGACAGGGAACCCAAGAGACCCAGTACTTC. Translated, it gives CASSLGQGTQETQYF.